The 19 T cell receptor beta chains reported below all come from one sample, sequenced in a study of beta chain features in type 1 diabetes. Study-wide results and caveats: When Type 1 diabetes patients were examined, their TCRB CDR3s proved moderately but significantly shorter in all four CD4+ subsets.

Since all of the isolated RNA was reverse transcribed, expressed TCRB transcripts were what got sequenced. The assay was immunoSEQ multiplex PCR, and TCRdb's table has in-frame clones only and misses some. The sample carries roughly 400,000 clones, over 8.5% recorded once. These receptors are not linked to any known antigen. The sample consisted of central memory CD4+ T cells from blood. These receptors all come from a man aged 30 to 45 with type 1 diabetes.

This clone was observed a few times. At the DNA level, this CDR3 is encoded by other sequences in the same sample as well. The chain has TRBV5-1 and TRBJ2-5, with D perhaps being TRBD1 or TRBD2 (5 bases each). Deletions cut 0 bases from V and 4 bases from J, with 13 bases between. The V gene's germline CDR1 is SGHRS and CDR2 YFSETQ. The CDR3 has 15 amino acids. The CDR3 coding sequence is TGCGCCAGCAGCTTGGTAGGGGCAGAGGGAGAGACCCAGTACTTC. It is translated as CASSLVGAEGETQYF.

Many counts were recorded for this clone. The chain is built from TRBV10-3 and TRBJ1-5; D call uncertain. V was cut by 7 bases and J by 3 bases, with 19 bases left in between. Per germline, CDR1 ENHRY and CDR2 SYGVKD. This CDR3 spans 16 amino acids. CDR3 nucleotides: TGTGCCATCATAATGATGGAAAGTCGTCTCAATCAGCCCCAGCATTTT. It codes for CAIIMMESRLNQPQHF.

This clone was recorded a few times. J is TRBJ1-1 and V is TRBV29-1, with D uncertain. Germline values: CDR1 SQVTM, CDR2 ANQGSEA. This CDR3 is built from 10 residues. Trimming removed 8 bases from V and 9 bases from J, with 13 bases in between. CDR3 protein: CSLFRWKAFF. The CDR3 coding sequence is TGCAGCTTATTCCGGTGGAAAGCTTTCTTT.

This clone occurred a few times. The CDR3 sequence: CASSSTAGDGNTIYF. CDR3 bases: TGCGCCAGCAGCTCGACGGCAGGGGACGGAAACACCATATATTTT. V usage is TRBV5-1 and J usage is TRBJ1-3; D possibly corresponds to TRBD1 (6 bases). V was trimmed by 3 bases and J by 4 bases, leaving 14 bases between them. The length of the CDR3 is 15 residues. The germline gives CDR1 SGHRS, CDR2 YFSETQ. Filled out from reference TRBV5-1 and TRBJ1-3, the complete variable domain reads KAGVTQTPRYLIKTRGQQVTLSCSPISGHRSVSWYQQTPGQGLQFLFEYFSETQRNKGNFPGRFSGRQFSNSRSEMNVSTLELGDSALYLCASSSTAGDGNTIYFGEGSWLTVV.

This clone was seen a handful of times. The chain couples TRBV6-5 to TRBJ2-5; D remains ambiguous. Germline V gene sequence: CDR1 MNHEY, CDR2 SVGAGI. This CDR3 contains 11 residues. Between the trimmed V and J ends, which lost 2 bases and 2 bases, there was a span of 0 bases. In DNA form, the CDR3 reads TGTGCCAGCAGTTACCAAGAGACCCAGTACTTC. It codes for CASSYQETQYF.

This clone was counted only a few times. This chain links TRBV5-4 with TRBJ1-2; D perhaps matches TRBD1 (5 bases). This CDR3 region has 17 residues. Germline CDR1 is SGHNT and CDR2 is YYREEE (reference sequence). V lost 0 bases to trimming and J lost 0 bases, with 15 bases between them. As DNA, the CDR3 is TGTGCCAGCAGCTTGGATCGAGGGGTCCCAGCTAACTATGGCTACACCTTC. Translating it yields CASSLDRGVPANYGYTF. Combining the CDR3 with reference TRBV5-4 and TRBJ1-2 gives the whole variable domain ETGVTQSPTHLIKTRGQQVTLRCSSQSGHNTVSWYQQALGQGPQFIFQYYREEENGRGNFPPRFSGLQFPNYSSELNVNALELDDSALYLCASSLDRGVPANYGYTFGSGTRLTVV.

The rearrangement uses TRBV19 and TRBJ2-7; TRBD1 is a possible D gene (5 bases). Germline-derived CDR1 and CDR2 are LNHDA and SQIVND (reference sequence). There are 14 residues in the CDR3. The V and J ends lost 4 bases and 2 bases respectively, with 12 bases between them. In DNA form, the CDR3 reads TGTGCCAGTAGTAATCCAGGGCTTACCTACGAGCAGTACTTC. Amino acid sequence: CASSNPGLTYEQYF.

This clone was counted between two and nine times. This chain links TRBV29-1 with TRBJ2-7, with 10 nucleotides matching TRBD1. Per germline, CDR1 SQVTM and CDR2 ANQGSEA. After removal of 7 bases from V and 4 bases from J, the junction contained 7 bases not matched to a gene. This CDR3 contains 13 residues. The CDR3 is CSASRQGAYEQYF. The CDR3 DNA reads as TGCAGCGCCTCCCGACAGGGGGCTTACGAGCAGTACTTC.

The chain links TRBV27 to TRBJ2-2; D remains ambiguous. Deletions cut 1 base from V and 3 bases from J, with 9 bases between. The CDR3 totals 15 residues. Germline V gene lookup returns CDR1 MNHEY and CDR2 SMNVEV (reference sequence). DNA of the CDR3: TGTGCCAGCAGTTTATTTTCAGTAGACACCGGGGAGCTGTTTTTT. Translated: CASSLFSVDTGELFF.

The rearrangement joins TRBV7-3 to TRBJ2-2; D gene uncertain. V was clipped by 0 bases and J by 3 bases, with 11 bases between them. The CDR3 runs 16 residues. Germline CDR1 reads SGHTA; CDR2 reads FQGTGA. The DNA for the CDR3 is TGTGCCAGCAGCTTAACGATGGGCCCGCACACCGGGGAGCTGTTTTTT. Translated, it gives CASSLTMGPHTGELFF.

In the case of this clone: The sample contains more than one DNA sequence encoding this CDR3. V and J are TRBV6-5 and TRBJ2-2; D not certain. This CDR3 comprises 14 residues. The V end was cut by 5 bases, the J end by 2 bases, with 9 bases between. From germline, CDR1 is MNHEY and CDR2 SVGAGI. The chain's CDR3 is CASSPYRNTGELFF. DNA of the CDR3: TGTGCCAGCAGTCCCTACAGAAACACCGGGGAGCTGTTTTTT.

Only a few counts were recorded for this clone. J is TRBJ2-3 and V is TRBV6-1; TRBD2 aligns across 8 bases. CDR3 size: 16 residues. The V and J ends lost 2 bases and 3 bases, in that order; junction bases with no gene match: 7. Germline V gene sequence: CDR1 MNHNS, CDR2 SASEGT. As DNA, the CDR3 is TGTGCCAGCAGTGAACGGGCGGGGGGCTGGACAGATACGCAGTATTTT. Its translation: CASSERAGGWTDTQYF.

This rearrangement joins TRBV6-5 to TRBJ2-1; no clear D gene. The CDR3 consists of 12 residues. The germline CDR1 and CDR2 sequences are MNHEY and SVGAGI. V lost 4 bases and J lost 8, with 9 bases in between. CDR3 amino acids: CASSSPGDEQFF. The DNA of the CDR3 is TGTGCCAGCAGTTCCCCCGGCGATGAGCAGTTCTTC.

This clone was detected only a few times. This chain links TRBV18 with TRBJ2-5; D remains unclear. The germline CDR1 and CDR2 sequences are KGHSH and LQKENI. The V gene lost 5 bases and the J gene lost 4 bases, with 23 bases spanning the gap. The CDR3 has 17 amino acids. The CDR3 sequence is CASSSNENHRLRETQYF. DNA of the CDR3: TGTGCCAGCTCATCAAACGAAAACCATAGACTGAGAGAGACCCAGTACTTC.

The chain employs TRBV6-1 and TRBJ1-1; D remains unclear. Trimming removed 5 bases from V and 1 base from J, with 8 bases in between. CDR3 size: 13 residues. Germline lookup yields CDR1 MNHNS and CDR2 SASEGT. The CDR3 reads CASSFPRNTEAFF. CDR3 coding DNA: TGTGCCAGCAGTTTTCCCCGGAACACTGAAGCTTTCTTT.

The V call is TRBV11-3, the J call TRBJ2-5; D gene uncertain. With 4 bases removed from V and 5 bases from J, the gap between germline ends came to 8 bases. The CDR3 covers 12 residues. CDR1 and CDR2 (germline): SGHNT, YENEEA. CDR3 region: CASSSFGETQYF. CDR3 DNA: TGTGCCAGCAGCTCCTTCGGGGAGACCCAGTACTTC. Full variable domain (rest looked up from reference TRBV11-3 and TRBJ2-5): EAGVVQSPRYKIIEKKQPVAFWCNPISGHNTLYWYLQNLGQGPELLIRYENEEAVDDSQLPKDRFSAERLKGVDSTLKIQPAELGDSAVYLCASSSFGETQYFGPGTRLLVL.

This clone occurred a few times. This sequence joins TRBV2 and TRBJ2-1, with TRBD2 matching over 7 bases. Germline V gene data show CDR1 as SNHLY and CDR2 as FYNNEI. CDR3 length equals 14 residues. V shed 1 base and J 10 bases; nucleotides not matched to a gene: 7. The CDR3 loop reads CASSEGGGRIEQFF. In DNA form, the CDR3 reads TGTGCCAGCAGTGAAGGGGGAGGGAGAATAGAGCAGTTCTTC.

The rearrangement links TRBV2 to TRBJ1-4; 8 bases match TRBD1. The trim removed 6 bases at V and 0 bases at J, leaving 12 bases unmatched. CDR1 and CDR2 from the germline V gene are SNHLY and FYNNEI. There are 18 residues in the CDR3. In nucleotides, the CDR3 is TGTGCCAGCAGACCCCAGGGGCCGGACAGGGCAACTAATGAAAAACTGTTTTTT. It codes for CASRPQGPDRATNEKLFF.

The sample holds a few counts of this clone. One junction end does not reproduce the germline sequence, and a read error may be involved. V is TRBV6-1 and J is TRBJ2-7; 9 bases fit TRBD1. Germline lookup yields CDR1 MNHNS and CDR2 SASEGT. This CDR3 is 13 amino acids long. In DNA form, the CDR3 reads TGTGCCATCAGTCCCGACAGGGGGGACGAGCAGTACTTC. Protein: CAISPDRGDEQYF.